The next 11 T cell receptor beta chains were all read from a single sample in a study of cytomegalovirus exposure and HLA in healthy donors. Clones were read by immunoSEQ multiplex PCR, and TCRdb kept only the in-frame ones, dropping some. The sample yields some 260,000 clones, roughly 87% seen once. Input material: PBMCs. The receptors originated from a man between 18 and 29 years old in good health and CMV-seropositive.

The J gene is TRBJ2-5, the V gene TRBV7-9; D uncertain. CDR3 length equals 16 residues. The V gene's germline CDR1 is SEHNR and CDR2 FQNEAQ (reference sequence). Trimming stripped 1 base from V and 1 base from J, with 13 bases between. This CDR3 is CASSLDSLRIQETQYF. CDR3 in DNA: TGTGCCAGCAGCTTAGATAGCCTACGGATCCAAGAGACCCAGTACTTC. The whole variable domain, remainder taken from reference TRBV7-9 and TRBJ2-5, is DTGVSQNPRHKITKRGQNVTFRCDPISEHNRLYWYRQTLGQGPEFLTYFQNEAQLEKSRLLSDRFSAERPKGSFSTLEIQRTEQGDSAMYLCASSLDSLRIQETQYFGPGTRLLVL.

The rearrangement uses TRBV6-6 and TRBJ1-5, with D possibly matching TRBD1 (6 bases). The germline CDR1 and CDR2 sequences are MNHNY and SVGAGI (reference sequence). The CDR3 loop spans 15 amino acids. Deletions cut 6 bases from V and 6 bases from J, with 18 bases between. CDR3 DNA: TGTGCCAGCAGCCTAGTCGAGGGGGGCGGTCAGCCCCAGCATTTT. Translation gives CASSLVEGGGQPQHF.

The chain employs TRBV2 and TRBJ1-2; 10 nucleotides line up with TRBD1. Germline values: CDR1 SNHLY, CDR2 FYNNEI. The CDR3 has 14 amino acids. The V segment lost 4 bases and the J segment 8 bases; nucleotides outside the gene matches: 7. The CDR3 region is CASSVDRGRAGYTF. CDR3 DNA sequence: TGTGCCAGCAGTGTTGACAGGGGGCGGGCAGGCTACACCTTC. Variable domain in full (rest from reference TRBV2 and TRBJ1-2): EPEVTQTPSHQVTQMGQEVILRCVPISNHLYFYWYRQILGQKVEFLVSFYNNEISEKSEIFDDQFSVERPDGSNFTLKIRSTKLEDSAMYFCASSVDRGRAGYTFGSGTRLTVV.

The rearrangement joins TRBV4-1 to TRBJ1-1, with D perhaps TRBD1 (6 bases). CDR1 is MGHRA, CDR2 YSYEKL, per germline. The V and J ends lost 2 bases and 2 bases respectively, with 9 bases between them. The CDR3 loop spans 14 amino acids. CDR3: CASSQLQGNTEAFF. In DNA, the CDR3 is TGCGCCAGCAGCCAACTACAGGGCAACACTGAAGCTTTCTTT.

This sequence joins TRBV23-1 and TRBJ2-3; D is undetermined. TRBV23-1 is an ORF for which the function is uncertain. Trimming left V 10 bases short and J 7 bases short, with 18 bases between. The CDR3 has 13 amino acids. The CDR3 DNA sequence: TGCGCCATTGTATCTCTCCAAATTCATACGCAGTATTTT. Amino acid sequence: CAIVSLQIHTQYF.

The chain links TRBV28 to TRBJ2-7, with TRBD1 matching over 7 bases. Germline V gives CDR1 MDHEN, CDR2 SYDVKM. V shed 7 bases and J 6 bases; nucleotides not matched to a gene: 9. This CDR3 comprises 13 residues. The chain's CDR3 is CASTRTGRFEQYF. CDR3 coding DNA: TGTGCCAGCACTCGGACAGGCCGTTTCGAGCAGTACTTC.

The chain carries TRBV5-4 and TRBJ1-2, with D perhaps matching TRBD1 (5 bases). V was clipped by 3 bases and J by 4 bases, with 10 bases between them. The CDR3 loop spans 13 amino acids. The germline CDR1 and CDR2 sequences are SGHNT and YYREEE (reference sequence). In DNA, the CDR3 is TGTGCCAGCAGCTCAACAGGCATCTATGGCTACACCTTC. This translates into CASSSTGIYGYTF.

This clone was detected many times. The same CDR3 also results from other DNA sequences found in this sample. The chain employs TRBV9 and TRBJ2-7; 8 bases are a match to TRBD1. The CDR3 has 14 amino acids. V gave up 0 bases and J gave up 3 bases; unmatched junction bases: 2. Germline CDR1 is SGDLS and CDR2 is YYNGEE. The CDR3 bases are TGTGCCAGCAGCGTAGCAACAGGGGGCTACGAGCAGTACTTC. Translation gives CASSVATGGYEQYF. Using reference TRBV9 and TRBJ2-7 for the parts outside the CDR3, the full variable domain is DSGVTQTPKHLITATGQRVTLRCSPRSGDLSVYWYQQSLDQGLQFLIQYYNGEERAKGNILERFSAQQFPDLHSELNLSSLELGDSALYFCASSVATGGYEQYFGPGTRLTVT.

This clone appeared a few times. This chain connects TRBV19 to TRBJ1-5; 9 positions match TRBD1. Trimming cost V 6 bases and J 7 bases; bases outside gene matches: 13. CDR3 length: 16 amino acids. Germline CDR1 reads LNHDA; CDR2 reads SQIVND (reference sequence). The CDR3, as DNA: TGTGCCAGTAGCCGCCCCGACAGGGGACAGGGCCAGCCCCAGCATTTT. This codes for CASSRPDRGQGQPQHF.

The rearrangement uses TRBV5-1 and TRBJ2-7; 9 bases are a match to TRBD2. CDR1 is SGHRS and CDR2 is YFSETQ in the germline V gene. The CDR3 contains 16 residues. With V trimmed by 4 bases and J by 4 bases, 12 bases remained unmatched. CDR3 in DNA: TGCGCCAGCAGCCTGGGAAGTTGGCGGGAGGGGTACGAGCAGTACTTC. Its protein is CASSLGSWREGYEQYF.

The rearrangement links TRBV12-2 to TRBJ2-1; the table's D gene call, TRBD2, was not cross checked with the DNA. TRBV12-2 is marked as a pseudogene. The CDR3 runs to 16 residues. CDR3 in DNA: TGTGCAAGTCGCTTTTGGACTAGCGGGATGTACAATGAGCAGTTCTTC. Its translation is CASRFWTSGMYNEQFF.